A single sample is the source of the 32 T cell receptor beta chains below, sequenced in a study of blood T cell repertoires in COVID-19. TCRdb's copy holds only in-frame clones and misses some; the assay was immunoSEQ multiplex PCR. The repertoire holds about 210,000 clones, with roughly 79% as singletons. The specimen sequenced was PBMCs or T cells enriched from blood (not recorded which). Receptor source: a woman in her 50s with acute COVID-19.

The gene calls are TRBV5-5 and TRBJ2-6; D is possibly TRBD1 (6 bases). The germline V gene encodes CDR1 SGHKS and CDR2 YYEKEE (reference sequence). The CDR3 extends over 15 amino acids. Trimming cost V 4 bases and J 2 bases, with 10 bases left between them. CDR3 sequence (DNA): TGTGCCAGCAGCGGGCAGGGGACTGGGGCCAACGTCCTGACTTTC. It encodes CASSGQGTGANVLTF.

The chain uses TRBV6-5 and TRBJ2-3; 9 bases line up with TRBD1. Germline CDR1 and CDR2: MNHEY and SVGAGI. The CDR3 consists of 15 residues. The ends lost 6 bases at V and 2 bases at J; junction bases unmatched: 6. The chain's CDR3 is CASRMGDRDTDTQYF. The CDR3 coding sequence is TGTGCCAGCAGGATGGGGGACAGGGACACAGATACGCAGTATTTT.

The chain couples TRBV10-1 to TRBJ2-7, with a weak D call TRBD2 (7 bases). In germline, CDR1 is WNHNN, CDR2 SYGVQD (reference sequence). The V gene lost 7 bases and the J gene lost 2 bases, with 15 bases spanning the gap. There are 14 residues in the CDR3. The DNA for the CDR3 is TGCGCCAGCAAGAATAGGGGGGGCACCTACGAGCAGTACTTC. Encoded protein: CASKNRGGTYEQYF.

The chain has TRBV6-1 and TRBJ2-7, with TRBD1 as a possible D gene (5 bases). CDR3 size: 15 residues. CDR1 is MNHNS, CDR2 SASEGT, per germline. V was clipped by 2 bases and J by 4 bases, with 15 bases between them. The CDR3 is CASSETPTARYEQYF. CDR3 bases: TGTGCCAGCAGTGAAACCCCGACAGCCAGGTACGAGCAGTACTTC.

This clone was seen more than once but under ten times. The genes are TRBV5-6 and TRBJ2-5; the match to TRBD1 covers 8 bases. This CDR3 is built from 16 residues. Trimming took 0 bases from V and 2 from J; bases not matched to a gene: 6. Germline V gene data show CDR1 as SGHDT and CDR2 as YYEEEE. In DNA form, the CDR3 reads TGTGCCAGCAGCTTGGGGGGACAGGCGCCTCAAGAGACCCAGTACTTC. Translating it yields CASSLGGQAPQETQYF.

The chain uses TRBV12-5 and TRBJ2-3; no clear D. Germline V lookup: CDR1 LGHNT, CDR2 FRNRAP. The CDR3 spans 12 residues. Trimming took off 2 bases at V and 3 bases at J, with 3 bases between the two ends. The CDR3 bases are TGTGCTAGTGGTTTGATAACAGATACGCAGTATTTT. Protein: CASGLITDTQYF.

This CDR3 reads CASSIGTQNTGELFF. The DNA of the CDR3 is TGTGCCAGTAGTATAGGGACACAGAACACCGGGGAGCTGTTTTTT. The chain recombines TRBV19 with TRBJ2-2; D is possibly TRBD1 (5 bases). V lost 1 base and J 1 base, leaving 7 bases between the germline ends. Germline V gene lookup returns CDR1 LNHDA and CDR2 SQIVND (reference sequence). The CDR3 spans 15 residues.

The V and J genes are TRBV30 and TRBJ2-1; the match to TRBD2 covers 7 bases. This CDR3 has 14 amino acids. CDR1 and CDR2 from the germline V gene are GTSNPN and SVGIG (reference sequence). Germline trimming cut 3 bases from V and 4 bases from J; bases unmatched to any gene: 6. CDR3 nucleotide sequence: TGTGCCTGGAGACCTAGCGGAGGATACAATGAGCAGTTCTTC. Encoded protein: CAWRPSGGYNEQFF.

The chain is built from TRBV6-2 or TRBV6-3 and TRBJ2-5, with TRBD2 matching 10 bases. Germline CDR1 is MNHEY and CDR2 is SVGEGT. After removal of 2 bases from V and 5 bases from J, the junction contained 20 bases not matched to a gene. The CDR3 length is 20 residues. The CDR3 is CASSYGSGRRSTRSEETQYF. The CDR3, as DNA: TGTGCCAGCAGTTACGGTAGCGGGAGGAGAAGTACTAGGTCCGAGGAGACCCAGTACTTC.

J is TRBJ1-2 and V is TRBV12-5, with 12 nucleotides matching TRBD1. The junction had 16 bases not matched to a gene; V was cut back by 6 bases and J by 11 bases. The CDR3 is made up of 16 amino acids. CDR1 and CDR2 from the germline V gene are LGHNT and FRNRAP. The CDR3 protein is CASGYTTPGTGGRYTF. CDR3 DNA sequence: TGTGCTAGTGGCTACACAACGCCCGGGACAGGGGGCCGTTACACCTTC.

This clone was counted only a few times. The CDR3 DNA sequence: TGCAGCTTCCTGACGGGCACTGAAGCTTTCTTT. Amino acid sequence: CSFLTGTEAFF. This chain uses TRBV29-1 with TRBJ1-1; D is ambiguous. Germline CDR1 reads SQVTM; CDR2 reads ANQGSEA. The CDR3 loop spans 11 amino acids. Trimming cost V 8 bases and J 4 bases, with 11 bases left between them.

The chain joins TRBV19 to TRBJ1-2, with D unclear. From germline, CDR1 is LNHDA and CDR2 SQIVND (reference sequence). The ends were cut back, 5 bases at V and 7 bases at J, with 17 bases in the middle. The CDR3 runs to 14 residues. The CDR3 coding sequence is TGTGCCAGTAGTGTCCTCGCAGGATCAGGTGGCTACACCTTC. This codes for CASSVLAGSGGYTF.

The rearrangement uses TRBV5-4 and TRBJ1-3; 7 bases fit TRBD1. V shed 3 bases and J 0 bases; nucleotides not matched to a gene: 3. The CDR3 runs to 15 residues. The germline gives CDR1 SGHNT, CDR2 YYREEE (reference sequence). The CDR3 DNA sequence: TGTGCCAGCAGCTCGGACAGGTACTCTGGAAACACCATATATTTT. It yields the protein CASSSDRYSGNTIYF.

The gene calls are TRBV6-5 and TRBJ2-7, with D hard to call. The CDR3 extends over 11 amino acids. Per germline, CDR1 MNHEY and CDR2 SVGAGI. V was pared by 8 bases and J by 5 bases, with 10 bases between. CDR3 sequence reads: CASHAQNEQYF. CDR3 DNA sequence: TGTGCCAGCCACGCTCAGAACGAGCAGTACTTC.

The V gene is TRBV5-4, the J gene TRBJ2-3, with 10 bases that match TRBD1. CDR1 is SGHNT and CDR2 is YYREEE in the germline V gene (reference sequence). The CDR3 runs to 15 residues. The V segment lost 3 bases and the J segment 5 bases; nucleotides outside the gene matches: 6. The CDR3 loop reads CASSSWTGGVDTQYF. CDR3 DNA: TGTGCCAGCAGCTCTTGGACAGGGGGAGTAGATACGCAGTATTTT.

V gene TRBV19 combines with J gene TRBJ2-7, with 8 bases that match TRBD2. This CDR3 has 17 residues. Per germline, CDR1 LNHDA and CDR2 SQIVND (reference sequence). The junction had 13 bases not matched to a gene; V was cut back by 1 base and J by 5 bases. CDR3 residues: CASSIAPTSGSIDEQYF. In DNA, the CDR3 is TGTGCCAGTAGTATAGCTCCCACTAGCGGATCAATCGACGAGCAGTACTTC.

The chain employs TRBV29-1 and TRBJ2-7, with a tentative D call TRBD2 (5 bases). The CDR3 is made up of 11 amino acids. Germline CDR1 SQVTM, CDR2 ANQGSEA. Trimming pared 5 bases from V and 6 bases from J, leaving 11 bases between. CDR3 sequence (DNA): TGCAGCGTTCGGGGAATGGGCGAGCAGTACTTC. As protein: CSVRGMGEQYF.

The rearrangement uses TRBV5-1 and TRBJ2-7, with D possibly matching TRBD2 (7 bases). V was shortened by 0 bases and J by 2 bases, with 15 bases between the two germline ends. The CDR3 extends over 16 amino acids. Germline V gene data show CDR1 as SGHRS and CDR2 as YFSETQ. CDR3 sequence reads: CASSLDPGGRAYEQYF. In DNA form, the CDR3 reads TGCGCCAGCAGCTTGGACCCGGGGGGCAGAGCCTACGAGCAGTACTTC.

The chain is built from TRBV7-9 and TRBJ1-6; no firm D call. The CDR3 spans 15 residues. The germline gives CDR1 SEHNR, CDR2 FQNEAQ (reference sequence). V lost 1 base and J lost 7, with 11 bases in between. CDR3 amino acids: CASSLVGRFNSPLHF. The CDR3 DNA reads TGTGCCAGCAGCTTAGTGGGCAGGTTCAATTCACCCCTCCACTTT. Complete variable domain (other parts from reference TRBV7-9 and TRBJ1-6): DTGVSQNPRHKITKRGQNVTFRCDPISEHNRLYWYRQTLGQGPEFLTYFQNEAQLEKSRLLSDRFSAERPKGSFSTLEIQRTEQGDSAMYLCASSLVGRFNSPLHFGNGTRLTVT.

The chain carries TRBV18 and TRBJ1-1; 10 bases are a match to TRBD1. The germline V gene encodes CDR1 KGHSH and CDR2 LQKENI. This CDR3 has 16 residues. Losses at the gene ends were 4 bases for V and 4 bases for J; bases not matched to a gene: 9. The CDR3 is CASSLITGTGVTEAFF. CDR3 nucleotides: TGTGCCAGCTCACTTATAACCGGGACAGGGGTCACTGAAGCTTTCTTT.

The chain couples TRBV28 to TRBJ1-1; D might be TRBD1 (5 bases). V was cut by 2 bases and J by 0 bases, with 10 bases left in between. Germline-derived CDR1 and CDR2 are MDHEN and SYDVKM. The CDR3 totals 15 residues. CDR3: CASSLTTGMNTEAFF. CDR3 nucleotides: TGTGCCAGCAGTTTAACTACAGGTATGAACACTGAAGCTTTCTTT. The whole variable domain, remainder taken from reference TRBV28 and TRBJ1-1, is DVKVTQSSRYLVKRTGEKVFLECVQDMDHENMFWYRQDPGLGLRLIYFSYDVKMKEKGDIPEGYSVSREKKERFSLILESASTNQTSMYLCASSLTTGMNTEAFFGQGTRLTVV.

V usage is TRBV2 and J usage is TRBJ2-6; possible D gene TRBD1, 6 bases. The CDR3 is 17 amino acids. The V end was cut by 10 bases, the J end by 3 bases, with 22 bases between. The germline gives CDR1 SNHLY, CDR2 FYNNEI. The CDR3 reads CATLTDSSPYGANVLTF. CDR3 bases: TGTGCCACCCTGACGGACAGCTCCCCCTATGGGGCCAACGTCCTGACTTTC.

The CDR3 DNA follows: TGTGCCAGCTCACCCGACAGGGATAAAGCTTTCTTT. Its protein product is CASSPDRDKAFF. The chain is built from TRBV18 and TRBJ1-1, with 7 nucleotides matching TRBD1. After removal of 3 bases from V and 9 bases from J, the junction contained 4 bases not matched to a gene. The CDR3 is made up of 12 amino acids. Germline lookup yields CDR1 KGHSH and CDR2 LQKENI.

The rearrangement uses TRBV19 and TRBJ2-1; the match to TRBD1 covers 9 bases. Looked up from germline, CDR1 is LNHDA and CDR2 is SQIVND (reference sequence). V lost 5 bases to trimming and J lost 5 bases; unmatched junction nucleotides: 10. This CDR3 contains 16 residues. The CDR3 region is CASSLTGTGRDNEQFF. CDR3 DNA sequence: TGTGCCAGTAGTCTGACCGGGACAGGGAGGGACAATGAGCAGTTCTTC.

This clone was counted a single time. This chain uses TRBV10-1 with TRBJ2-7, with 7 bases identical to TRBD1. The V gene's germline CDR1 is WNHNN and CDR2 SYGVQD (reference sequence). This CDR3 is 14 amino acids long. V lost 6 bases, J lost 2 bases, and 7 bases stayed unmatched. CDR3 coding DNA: TGCGCCAGCAGCAGACAGGGAAGGGCCTACGAGCAGTACTTC. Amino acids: CASSRQGRAYEQYF.

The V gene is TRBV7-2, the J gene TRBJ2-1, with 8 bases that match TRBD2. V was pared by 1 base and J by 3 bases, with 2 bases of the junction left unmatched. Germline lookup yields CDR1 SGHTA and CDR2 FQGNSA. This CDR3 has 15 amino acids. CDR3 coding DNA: TGTGCCAGCAGCTTAGGTCTAGCGGGCTACAATGAGCAGTTCTTC. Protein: CASSLGLAGYNEQFF.

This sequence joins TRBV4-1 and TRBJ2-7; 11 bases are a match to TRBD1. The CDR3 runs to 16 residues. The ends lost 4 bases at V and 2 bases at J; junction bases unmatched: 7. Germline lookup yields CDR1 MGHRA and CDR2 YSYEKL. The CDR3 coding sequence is TGCGCCAGCAGCCGCGGCCTGGGACAGGGGGCCTACGAGCAGTACTTC. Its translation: CASSRGLGQGAYEQYF.

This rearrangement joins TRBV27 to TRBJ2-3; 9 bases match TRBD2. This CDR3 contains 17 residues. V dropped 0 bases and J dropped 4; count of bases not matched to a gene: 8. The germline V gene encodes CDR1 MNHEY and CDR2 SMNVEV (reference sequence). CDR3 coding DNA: TGTGCCAGCAGTTTATCGAAAGGTTTAGCGGGGGCAGATACGCAGTATTTT. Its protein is CASSLSKGLAGADTQYF.

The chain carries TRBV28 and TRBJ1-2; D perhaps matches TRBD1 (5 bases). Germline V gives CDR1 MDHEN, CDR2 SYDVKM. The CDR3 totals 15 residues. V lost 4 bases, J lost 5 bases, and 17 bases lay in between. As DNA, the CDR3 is TGTGCCAGCAGTTCCCTCGGGGCGGGGTCGTATGGCTACACCTTC. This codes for CASSSLGAGSYGYTF.

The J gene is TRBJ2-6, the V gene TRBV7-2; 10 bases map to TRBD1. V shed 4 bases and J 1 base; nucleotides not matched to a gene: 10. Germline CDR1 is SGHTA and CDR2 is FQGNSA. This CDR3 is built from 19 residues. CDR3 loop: CASSSPVPGQGSGANVLTF. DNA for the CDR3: TGTGCCAGCAGCTCACCCGTCCCGGGACAGGGGTCTGGGGCCAACGTCCTGACTTTC.

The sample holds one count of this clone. This CDR3 reads CASSLHHPGGSNQPQHF. The CDR3 DNA reads as TGCGCCAGCAGCCTACACCATCCTGGAGGCTCGAATCAGCCCCAGCATTTT. V and J are TRBV4-3 and TRBJ1-5; no firm D call. Germline V gene data show CDR1 as LGHNA and CDR2 as YSLEER. Trimming removed 4 bases from V and 4 bases from J, with 20 bases in between. This CDR3 region has 17 residues.

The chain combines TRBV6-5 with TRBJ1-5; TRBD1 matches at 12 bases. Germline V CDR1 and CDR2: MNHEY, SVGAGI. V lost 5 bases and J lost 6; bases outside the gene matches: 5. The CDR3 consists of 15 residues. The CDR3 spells CASSPGQGAGQPQHF. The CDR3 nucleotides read TGTGCCAGCAGTCCGGGACAGGGGGCAGGTCAGCCCCAGCATTTT.